The 16 T cell receptor beta chains below come from one sample, sequenced in a study of blood T cell repertoires in COVID-19 (TCRdb year 2020). The library was built by means of the immunoSEQ multiplex PCR assay. TCRdb retrieved this table from immuneACCESS and kept in-frame rearrangements only. Not all clones are present; in checked studies, unresolved V genes account for under half, and no reason is known for the remainder. The sample table shows about 280,000 clones, and roughly 87% are seen once. The ten most abundant clones make up roughly 9% of the sample. The specimen was peripheral blood. The receptors here all came from a man aged 18 to 30 with active or convalescent COVID-19.

The J gene is TRBJ2-2, the V gene TRBV7-3, with 14 positions matching TRBD2. Germline CDR1 reads SGHTA; CDR2 reads FQGTGA. The CDR3 extends over 18 amino acids. V trimming: 5 bases; J trimming: 5 bases; junction bases outside the gene matches: 10. In DNA, the CDR3 is TGTGCCAGCAGCATGACTAGCGGGGGGGCCGGAGGGACCGGGGAGCTGTTTTTT. Residues: CASSMTSGGAGGTGELFF.

This sequence joins TRBV7-2 and TRBJ1-1, with TRBD1 as a possible D gene (5 bases). This CDR3 region has 12 residues. The V gene's germline CDR1 is SGHTA and CDR2 FQGNSA. The V end lost 0 bases, the J end lost 12 bases, and 11 bases lay between the germline ends. CDR3 sequence: CASSLAAGRPFF. The CDR3 DNA reads as TGTGCCAGCAGCTTAGCGGCAGGGAGGCCTTTCTTT.

The rearrangement uses TRBV5-6 and TRBJ2-6; 8 bases fit TRBD1. This CDR3 comprises 16 residues. Germline V gives CDR1 SGHDT, CDR2 YYEEEE. V trimming: 5 bases; J trimming: 0 bases; junction bases outside the gene matches: 4. CDR3 sequence reads: CASRTGVSSGANVLTF. In nucleotides, the CDR3 is TGTGCCAGCAGGACAGGGGTAAGCTCTGGGGCCAACGTCCTGACTTTC.

This chain joins TRBV18 and TRBJ1-2; tentatively, D is TRBD1 (6 bases). Germline lookup yields CDR1 KGHSH and CDR2 LQKENI. The CDR3 totals 16 residues. The germline V and J ends were trimmed by 3 bases and 6 bases, with 20 bases remaining between them. The CDR3 is CASSPPRGNRDDGYTF. As DNA, the CDR3 is TGTGCCAGCTCACCCCCGAGGGGGAACCGGGATGATGGCTACACCTTC.

V is TRBV5-1 and J is TRBJ2-2, with 7 bases lining up with TRBD1. The CDR3 is 16 amino acids. Per the germline V gene, CDR1 is SGHRS and CDR2 is YFSETQ. V shed 3 bases and J 1 base; nucleotides not matched to a gene: 6. CDR3 coding DNA: TGCGCCAGCAGCTCGCCCGGGACAGTGAACACCGGGGAGCTGTTTTTT. It is translated as CASSSPGTVNTGELFF.

This chain joins TRBV7-3 and TRBJ2-1, with 14 bases matching TRBD2. This CDR3 has 17 residues. Germline CDR1 and CDR2: SGHTA and FQGTGA. Unmatched junction bases numbered 6, after V lost 5 bases and J lost 3 bases. This CDR3 is CASSLGTSGGFYNEQFF. In DNA form, the CDR3 reads TGTGCCAGCAGCCTCGGGACTAGCGGGGGTTTCTACAATGAGCAGTTCTTC.

This clone appeared once. V and J are TRBV29-1 and TRBJ2-7; TRBD2 is a possible D gene (5 bases). The CDR3 has 14 residues. Trimming removed 1 base from V and 6 bases from J, with 16 bases in between. Germline V gene lookup returns CDR1 SQVTM and CDR2 ANQGSEA. In DNA form, the CDR3 reads TGCAGCGTTGAAGCCCGGGTCGGGAATGGCGAGCAGTACTTC. Translation: CSVEARVGNGEQYF.

The CDR3 DNA reads as TGTGCCAGCAGTTACCACTACGAGCAGTACTTC. This translates into CASSYHYEQYF. The gene calls are TRBV6-5 and TRBJ2-7; D not resolved. CDR1 is MNHEY and CDR2 is SVGAGI in the germline V gene. V gave up 2 bases and J gave up 3 bases, with 2 bases separating them. The CDR3 consists of 11 residues.

This chain connects TRBV9 to TRBJ2-3; maybe TRBD1 (6 bases). Germline values: CDR1 SGDLS, CDR2 YYNGEE. Trimming took off 4 bases at V and 6 bases at J, with 15 bases between the two ends. The CDR3 spans 14 residues. CDR3 sequence: CASSPEGVGDTQYF. The CDR3 DNA follows: TGTGCCAGCAGCCCAGAGGGGGTTGGGGATACGCAGTATTTT.

The chain uses TRBV12-3 or TRBV12-4 and TRBJ1-1, with D possibly being TRBD1 (6 bases). V lost 4 bases, J lost 8 bases, and 14 bases lay in between. The CDR3 length is 13 residues. CDR3 DNA: TGTGCCAGCAGTTCCGGGACACCGCGAGAAGCTTTCTTT. This gives the protein CASSSGTPREAFF.

The rearrangement joins TRBV14 to TRBJ2-7; 8 bases match TRBD1. V gave up 0 bases and J gave up 4 bases; unmatched junction bases: 8. CDR1 SGHDN and CDR2 FVKESK come from the germline V gene. The CDR3 covers 16 residues. CDR3: CASSQDWTGRSYEQYF. As DNA, the CDR3 is TGTGCCAGCAGCCAAGACTGGACAGGGCGATCTTACGAGCAGTACTTC.

This chain links TRBV14 with TRBJ2-1, with 9 bases fitting TRBD1. There are 16 residues in the CDR3. Germline assignment: CDR1 SGHDN and CDR2 FVKESK. The V gene end was trimmed by 0 bases and the J gene end by 7 bases; junction bases not matched to a gene: 7. The CDR3 sequence is CASSQDRGDRVNEQFF. CDR3 nucleotide sequence: TGTGCCAGCAGCCAAGATAGAGGGGACAGGGTGAATGAGCAGTTCTTC.

The chain employs TRBV19 and TRBJ2-3, with a possible D match to TRBD2 (5 bases). This CDR3 has 13 residues. V lost 5 bases, J lost 4 bases, and 10 bases lay in between. The germline V gene encodes CDR1 LNHDA and CDR2 SQIVND (reference sequence). The CDR3 DNA reads TGTGCCAGTAGTGTTCGGGATTCAGATACGCAGTATTTT. Translation: CASSVRDSDTQYF. Filled out from reference TRBV19 and TRBJ2-3, the complete variable domain reads DGGITQSPKYLFRKEGQNVTLSCEQNLNHDAMYWYRQDPGQGLRLIYYSQIVNDFQKGDIAEGYSVSREKKESFPLTVTSAQKNPTAFYLCASSVRDSDTQYFGPGTRLTVL.

The chain uses TRBV9 and TRBJ1-1; D perhaps matches TRBD1 (5 bases). CDR1 is SGDLS, CDR2 YYNGEE, per germline. The germline V and J ends were trimmed by 1 base and 1 base, with 8 bases remaining between them. This CDR3 comprises 14 residues. CDR3 region: CASSVLQGNTEAFF. The CDR3 DNA reads TGTGCCAGCAGCGTACTGCAGGGGAACACTGAAGCTTTCTTT.

This chain connects TRBV11-2 to TRBJ1-6; D not resolved. The CDR3 sequence is 14 residues long. The V and J ends lost 5 bases and 9 bases respectively, with 14 bases between them. Germline lookup yields CDR1 SGHAT and CDR2 FQNNGV. The CDR3 DNA reads as TGTGCCAGCAGCAGACTCATACCCGTTTCACCCCTCCACTTT. It is translated as CASSRLIPVSPLHF.

The CDR3 sequence is CASSQGRGAGQPQHF. The CDR3, as DNA: TGCGCCAGCAGCCAAGGCAGGGGGGCGGGTCAGCCCCAGCATTTT. V usage is TRBV4-3 and J usage is TRBJ1-5; 7 bases map to TRBD1. V shed 1 base, J shed 6 bases, and the junction held 6 bases outside the gene matches. This CDR3 is built from 15 residues. Germline V gene sequence: CDR1 LGHNA, CDR2 YSLEER.